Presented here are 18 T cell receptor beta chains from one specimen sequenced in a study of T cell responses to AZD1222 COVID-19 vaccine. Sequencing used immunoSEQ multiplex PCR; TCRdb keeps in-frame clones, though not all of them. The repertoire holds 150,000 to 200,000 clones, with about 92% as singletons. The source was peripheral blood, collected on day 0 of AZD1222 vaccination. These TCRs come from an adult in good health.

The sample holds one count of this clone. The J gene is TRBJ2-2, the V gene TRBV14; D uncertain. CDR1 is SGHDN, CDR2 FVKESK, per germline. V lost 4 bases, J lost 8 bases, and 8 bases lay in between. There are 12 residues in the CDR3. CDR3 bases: TGTGCCAGCAGCCGGGGATCGGGGGAGCTGTTTTTT. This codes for CASSRGSGELFF.

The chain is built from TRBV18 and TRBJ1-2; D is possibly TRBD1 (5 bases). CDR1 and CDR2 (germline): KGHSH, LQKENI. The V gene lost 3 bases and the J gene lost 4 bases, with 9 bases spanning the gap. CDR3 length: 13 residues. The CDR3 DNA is TGTGCCAGCTCACCGGACAAGGGCTATGGCTACACCTTC. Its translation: CASSPDKGYGYTF.

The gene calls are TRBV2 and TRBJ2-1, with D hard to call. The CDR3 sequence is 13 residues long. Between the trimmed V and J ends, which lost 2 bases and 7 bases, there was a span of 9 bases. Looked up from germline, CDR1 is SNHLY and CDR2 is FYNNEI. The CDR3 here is CASSETNGNEQFF. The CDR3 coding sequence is TGTGCCAGCAGTGAAACGAACGGGAATGAGCAGTTCTTC.

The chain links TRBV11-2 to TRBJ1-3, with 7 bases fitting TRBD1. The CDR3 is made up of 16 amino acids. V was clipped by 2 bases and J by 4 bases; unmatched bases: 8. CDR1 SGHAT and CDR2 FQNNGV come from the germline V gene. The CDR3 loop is CASSLYQGVGGNTIYF. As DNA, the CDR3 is TGTGCCAGCAGCTTATACCAGGGGGTAGGAGGAAACACCATATATTTT.

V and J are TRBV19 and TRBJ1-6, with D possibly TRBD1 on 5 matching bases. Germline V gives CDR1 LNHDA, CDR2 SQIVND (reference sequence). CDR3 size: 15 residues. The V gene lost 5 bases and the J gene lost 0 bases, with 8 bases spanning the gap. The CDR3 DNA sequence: TGTGCCAGTAGTGAACAGGTCTCCTATAATTCACCCCTCCACTTT. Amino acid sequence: CASSEQVSYNSPLHF.

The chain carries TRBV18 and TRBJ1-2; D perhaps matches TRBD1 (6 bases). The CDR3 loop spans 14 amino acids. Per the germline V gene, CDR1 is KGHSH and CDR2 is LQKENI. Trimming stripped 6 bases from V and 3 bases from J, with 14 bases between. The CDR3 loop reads CASSTGFSDYGYTF. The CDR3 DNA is TGTGCCAGCTCCACAGGGTTCTCAGACTATGGCTACACCTTC.

DNA of the CDR3: TGTGCCAGCAGGGGAGGAGAGACCCAGTACTTC. This translates into CASRGGETQYF. The rearrangement links TRBV25-1 to TRBJ2-5, with D possibly TRBD2 on 6 matching bases. This CDR3 has 11 residues. Deletions cut 6 bases from V and 4 bases from J, with 6 bases between. Per germline, CDR1 MGHDK and CDR2 SYGVNS.

The DNA for the CDR3 is TGCGCCAGCAGCCAAGAGGCCACGAGGACGGTTGCGGGGAACACCATATATTTT. This sequence encodes CASSQEATRTVAGNTIYF. The V gene is TRBV4-1, the J gene TRBJ1-3, with D unresolved. V gave up 0 bases and J gave up 7 bases, with 22 bases separating them. Germline loops: CDR1 MGHRA, CDR2 YSYEKL. The CDR3 spans 18 residues.

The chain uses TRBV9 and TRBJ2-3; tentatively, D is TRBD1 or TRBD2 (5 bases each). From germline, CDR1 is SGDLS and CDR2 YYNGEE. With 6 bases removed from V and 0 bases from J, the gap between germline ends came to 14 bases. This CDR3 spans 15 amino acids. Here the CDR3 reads CASTRGASSTDTQYF. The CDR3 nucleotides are TGTGCCAGCACGAGGGGAGCCTCTAGCACAGATACGCAGTATTTT.

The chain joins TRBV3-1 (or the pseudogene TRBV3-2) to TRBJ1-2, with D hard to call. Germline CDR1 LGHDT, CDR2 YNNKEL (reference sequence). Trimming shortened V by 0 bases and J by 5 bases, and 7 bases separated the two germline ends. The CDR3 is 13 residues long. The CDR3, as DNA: TGTGCCAGCAGCCAAGAGCTTTATTATGGCTACACCTTC. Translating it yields CASSQELYYGYTF.

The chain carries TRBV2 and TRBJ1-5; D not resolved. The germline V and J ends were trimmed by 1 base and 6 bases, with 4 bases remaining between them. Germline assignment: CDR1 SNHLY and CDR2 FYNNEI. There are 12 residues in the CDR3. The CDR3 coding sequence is TGTGCCAGCAGTGAAGGAACTCAGCCCCAGCATTTT. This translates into CASSEGTQPQHF.

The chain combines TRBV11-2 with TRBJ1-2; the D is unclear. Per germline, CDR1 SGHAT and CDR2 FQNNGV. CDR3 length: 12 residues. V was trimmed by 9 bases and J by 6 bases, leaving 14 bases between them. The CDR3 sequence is CASTKERNGYTF. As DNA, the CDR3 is TGTGCCAGTACCAAGGAACGGAATGGCTACACCTTC.

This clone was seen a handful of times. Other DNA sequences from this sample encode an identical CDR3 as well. Here the CDR3 DNA reads TGTGCCAGCAGTTTCCAGGGACAGCCCCAGCATTTT. Protein sequence: CASSFQGQPQHF. The chain recombines TRBV27 with TRBJ1-5; D perhaps matches TRBD1 (5 bases). The CDR3 has 12 amino acids. The V gene lost 3 bases and the J gene lost 7 bases, with 7 bases spanning the gap. Germline loops: CDR1 MNHEY, CDR2 SMNVEV (reference sequence).

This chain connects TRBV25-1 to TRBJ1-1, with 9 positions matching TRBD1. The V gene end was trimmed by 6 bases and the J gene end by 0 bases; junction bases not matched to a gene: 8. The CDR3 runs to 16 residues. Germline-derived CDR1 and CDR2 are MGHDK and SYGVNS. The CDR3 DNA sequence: TGTGCCAGCAGCCCGGGGACAGGGATTATGAACACTGAAGCTTTCTTT. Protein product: CASSPGTGIMNTEAFF.

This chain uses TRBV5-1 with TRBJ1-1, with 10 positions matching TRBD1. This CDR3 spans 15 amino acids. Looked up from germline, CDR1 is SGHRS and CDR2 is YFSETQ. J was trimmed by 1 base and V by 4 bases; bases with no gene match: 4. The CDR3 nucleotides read TGCGCCAGCAGCGATGGACAGGGGGGGAACACTGAAGCTTTCTTT. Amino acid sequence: CASSDGQGGNTEAFF.

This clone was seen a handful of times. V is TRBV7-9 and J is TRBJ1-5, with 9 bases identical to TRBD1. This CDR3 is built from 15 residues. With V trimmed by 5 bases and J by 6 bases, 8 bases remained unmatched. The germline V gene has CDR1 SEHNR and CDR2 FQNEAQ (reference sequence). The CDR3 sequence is CASSAQQGAPQPQHF. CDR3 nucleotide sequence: TGTGCCAGCAGCGCCCAACAGGGGGCCCCTCAGCCCCAGCATTTT. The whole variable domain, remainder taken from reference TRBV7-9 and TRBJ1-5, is DTGVSQNPRHKITKRGQNVTFRCDPISEHNRLYWYRQTLGQGPEFLTYFQNEAQLEKSRLLSDRFSAERPKGSFSTLEIQRTEQGDSAMYLCASSAQQGAPQPQHFGDGTRLSIL.

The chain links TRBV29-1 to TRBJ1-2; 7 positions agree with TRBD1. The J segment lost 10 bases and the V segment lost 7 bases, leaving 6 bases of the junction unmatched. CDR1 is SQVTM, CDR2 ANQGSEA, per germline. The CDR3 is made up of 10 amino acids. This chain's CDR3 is CSAAGTDYTF. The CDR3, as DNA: TGCAGCGCTGCCGGGACAGACTACACCTTC.

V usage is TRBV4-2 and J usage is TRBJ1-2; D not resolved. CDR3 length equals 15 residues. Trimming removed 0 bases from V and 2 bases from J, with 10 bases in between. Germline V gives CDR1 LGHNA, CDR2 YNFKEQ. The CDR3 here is CASSQDLRRNYGYTF. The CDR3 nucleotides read TGTGCCAGCAGCCAAGATCTAAGGAGAAACTATGGCTACACCTTC.